These T cell receptor beta chains were read from a single sample in a study of CD8+ T cells in alopecia areata. Sequencing was performed with immunoSEQ multiplex PCR; in TCRdb, only in-frame clones are kept and a portion is missing. The data contain hundreds of thousands of clones, 57% of them singletons. The source was CD4+ T cells sorted from blood, collected at week 0. Receptors were obtained from a human donor with alopecia areata. CDR3s include the opening cysteine and the closing phenylalanine or tryptophan. Each record gives: CDR3 length, V gene, J gene, D gene, clone size, CDR3 DNA, CDR3 protein. A D gene is named only where the DNA matches it firmly. A clone size is listed for some rows: how often the clone was seen (once, few, many), or a class if it is expanded.

cdr3_length: 15
v_call: TRBV5-4
j_call: TRBJ2-3
d_call: NA
clone_size: few
cdr3_nt: TGTGCCAGCAGCCGCCGGGACCAGTCCCGCGATACGCAGTATTTT
cdr3_aa: CASSRRDQSRDTQYF

cdr3_length: 15
v_call: TRBV4-1
j_call: TRBJ2-7
d_call: NA
clone_size: NA
cdr3_nt: TGCGCCAGCAGCCCCGCTAGGATAGGCCGCCCGGAGCAGTACTTC
cdr3_aa: CASSPARIGRPEQYF

cdr3_length: 14
v_call: TRBV2
j_call: TRBJ2-4
d_call: NA
clone_size: NA
cdr3_nt: TGTGCCAGCAGTGAAGGTACCTCGAAAAACATTCAGTACTTC
cdr3_aa: CASSEGTSKNIQYF

cdr3_length: 15
v_call: TRBV6-5
j_call: TRBJ1-2
d_call: NA
clone_size: NA
cdr3_nt: TGTGCCAGCAGTTCCCGGCCAACATCTAACTATGGCTACACCTTC
cdr3_aa: CASSSRPTSNYGYTF

cdr3_length: 12
v_call: TRBV30
j_call: TRBJ1-2
d_call: NA
clone_size: NA
cdr3_nt: TGTGCCTGGAGCGGCCGGGGGGCTGGCTACACCTTC
cdr3_aa: CAWSGRGAGYTF

cdr3_length: 12
v_call: TRBV18
j_call: TRBJ2-7
d_call: NA
clone_size: NA
cdr3_nt: TGTGCCAGCTCACCTATTCAGGGCGAGCAGTACTTC
cdr3_aa: CASSPIQGEQYF

cdr3_length: 14
v_call: TRBV27
j_call: TRBJ1-4
d_call: TRBD1
clone_size: NA
cdr3_nt: TGTGCCAGCAGTGGCGGGACAGAAGGAGAAAAACTGTTTTTT
cdr3_aa: CASSGGTEGEKLFF

cdr3_length: 15
v_call: TRBV29-1
j_call: TRBJ1-1
d_call: NA
clone_size: NA
cdr3_nt: TGCAGCGTTGATCGACGGGTGGTACCCTCAGGGAGAGCTTTCTTT
cdr3_aa: CSVDRRVVPSGRAFF

cdr3_length: 13
v_call: TRBV27
j_call: TRBJ2-7
d_call: TRBD1
clone_size: NA
cdr3_nt: TGTGCCAGCAGTTTATGGACAGGGCTCGAGCAGTACTTC
cdr3_aa: CASSLWTGLEQYF

cdr3_length: 14
v_call: TRBV5-6
j_call: TRBJ1-1
d_call: NA
clone_size: NA
cdr3_nt: TGTGCCAGCAGCTTGACACCCGGAGACACTGAAGCTTTCTTT
cdr3_aa: CASSLTPGDTEAFF

cdr3_length: 13
v_call: TRBV4-1
j_call: TRBJ2-7
d_call: NA
clone_size: NA
cdr3_nt: TGCGCCAGCAGCCAAGCCGGGAACTACGAGCAGTACTTC
cdr3_aa: CASSQAGNYEQYF

cdr3_length: 11
v_call: TRBV7-9
j_call: TRBJ2-7
d_call: NA
clone_size: NA
cdr3_nt: TGTGCCAGCGGCGACTCCTACGAGCAGTACTTC
cdr3_aa: CASGDSYEQYF

cdr3_length: 17
v_call: TRBV14
j_call: TRBJ1-2
d_call: TRBD1
clone_size: NA
cdr3_nt: TGTGCCAGCAGCCAAGATTTCTATGGGGACAGCAACTATGGCTACACCTTC
cdr3_aa: CASSQDFYGDSNYGYTF

cdr3_length: 14
v_call: TRBV5-4
j_call: TRBJ2-1
d_call: TRBD1
clone_size: many
cdr3_nt: TGTGCCAGCAGCTGGGACAGGAGAAACAATGAGCAGTTCTTC
cdr3_aa: CASSWDRRNNEQFF

cdr3_length: 15
v_call: TRBV6-1
j_call: TRBJ1-2
d_call: NA
clone_size: NA
cdr3_nt: TGTGCCAGCAGTGCCGTCCTCAGCTTTAACTATGGCTACACCTTC
cdr3_aa: CASSAVLSFNYGYTF

cdr3_length: 12
v_call: TRBV11-3
j_call: TRBJ1-1
d_call: TRBD1
clone_size: NA
cdr3_nt: TGTGCCAGCAGCCCGGACAGGAGACAAGCTTTCTTT
cdr3_aa: CASSPDRRQAFF

cdr3_length: 12
v_call: TRBV6-5
j_call: TRBJ1-1
d_call: TRBD1
clone_size: NA
cdr3_nt: TGTGCCAGCGGACAGGGCTTAACTGAAGCTTTCTTT
cdr3_aa: CASGQGLTEAFF

cdr3_length: 12
v_call: TRBV5-6
j_call: TRBJ2-3
d_call: NA
clone_size: once
cdr3_nt: TGTGCCAGCAGCTTAATCGCAGATACGCAGTATTTT
cdr3_aa: CASSLIADTQYF

cdr3_length: 15
v_call: TRBV27
j_call: TRBJ1-4
d_call: TRBD1
clone_size: once
cdr3_nt: TGTGCCAGCAGCCGAGGACAGGGAGCTAATGAAAAACTGTTTTTT
cdr3_aa: CASSRGQGANEKLFF

cdr3_length: 13
v_call: TRBV30
j_call: TRBJ2-7
d_call: NA
clone_size: once
cdr3_nt: TGTGCCTGGAGTGCCTCGTTGGGGGGAGAGCAGTACTTC
cdr3_aa: CAWSASLGGEQYF

cdr3_length: 17
v_call: TRBV5-1
j_call: TRBJ1-3
d_call: NA
clone_size: few
cdr3_nt: TGCGCCAGCAGCTTGGCCTTCACAGGGACCCTGGGAAACACCATATATTTT
cdr3_aa: CASSLAFTGTLGNTIYF

cdr3_length: 15
v_call: TRBV7-9
j_call: TRBJ2-6
d_call: NA
clone_size: NA
cdr3_nt: TGTGCCAGCAGGGTCGCTAACTCTGGGGCCAACGTCCTGACTTTC
cdr3_aa: CASRVANSGANVLTF

cdr3_length: 13
v_call: TRBV27
j_call: TRBJ1-3
d_call: NA
clone_size: NA
cdr3_nt: TGTGCGGTGAGAGGGAACTCTGGAAACACCATATATTTT
cdr3_aa: CAVRGNSGNTIYF

cdr3_length: 12
v_call: TRBV7-3
j_call: TRBJ2-3
d_call: NA
clone_size: NA
cdr3_nt: TGTGCCAGCAGCTTATCCACAGATACGCAGTATTTT
cdr3_aa: CASSLSTDTQYF